This TCR beta chain was profiled in a study of blood T cell repertoires in COVID-19. As handled by the study authors: Reference gene primer amplification yielded estimated nucleated cell counts. The method was immunoSEQ multiplex PCR; TCRdb's version includes in-frame clones alone and lacks a portion of them. That table supplies the V and J calls and clone size; D and trimming were determined from the DNA. The sample contains 250,000 to 400,000 clones, around 90% of which appear only once. Trimming stripped 2 bases from V and 5 bases from J, with 6 bases between. CDR1 and CDR2 from the germline V gene are DFQATT and SNEGSKA (reference sequence). The CDR3 is 11 amino acids.

V usage is TRBV20-1 and J usage is TRBJ1-2; D uncertain. The receptor was isolated from a woman aged 25 to 39 with COVID-19, enrolled during active disease. The source material was peripheral blood. The CDR3 coding sequence is TGCAGTGCTAGACGGGAATATGGCTACACCTTC. Protein product: CSARREYGYTF.